This paragraph reports one TCR beta chain. Per germline, CDR1 MNHEY and CDR2 SVGAGI. The CDR3 has 15 residues. V lost 5 bases and J lost 4; bases outside the gene matches: 7. The data were obtained in a study of blood T cell repertoires in COVID-19. The overall study: Sources were T cells, B-cell-depleted T cells, or PBMCs; the material itself was cDNA or gDNA.

The table came from immunoSEQ multiplex PCR; TCRdb's copy has only in-frame clones and leaves some out. The table includes some 450,000 clones, about 87% detected once. Followed longitudinally, the Seattle patients had been enrolled during active infection. Sample: peripheral blood. This receptor was identified in a man aged 18-30 years with COVID-19, enrolled during active disease. The chain couples TRBV6-5 to TRBJ2-5; 10 nucleotides match TRBD1. The CDR3 sequence is CASSRDRGGRETQYF. Here the CDR3 DNA reads TGTGCCAGCAGTCGGGACAGGGGTGGTAGAGAGACCCAGTACTTC.